This T cell receptor (beta chain) was identified during a study of OX40 agonist ivuxolimab in advanced cancers. Points from the study as a whole: The authors did not determine the antigen specificity of the expanded peripheral T cells. More expanded clones were seen, on average, in CD8+ T cells than in CD4+.

The V gene lost 8 bases and the J gene lost 6 bases, with 7 bases spanning the gap. The length of the CDR3 is 11 residues. Germline V gene lookup returns CDR1 LNHDA and CDR2 SQIVND (reference sequence). Clones were read by immunoSEQ multiplex PCR, and TCRdb kept only the in-frame ones, dropping some. The table has nearly 45,000 clones, about 80% seen once. A note on this clone: Its antigen is not known.

The TCR originated in an adult with an advanced solid tumor such as melanoma, head and neck, liver or kidney cancer. The sequences come from CD4+ or CD8+ T cells sorted from blood, collected in a trial of the OX40 agonist ivuxolimab. This sequence joins TRBV19 and TRBJ2-2; D gene unclear. CDR3 DNA: TGTGCCAGTGACACCCCCGGGGAGCTGTTTTTT. Protein: CASDTPGELFF.